A selection of T cell receptor beta chains follows, all from one sample in a study of blood T cell repertoires in COVID-19. Produced via immunoSEQ multiplex PCR; TCRdb's table is partial and in-frame only. The sample records about 36,000 clones, around four fifths being singletons. The sequenced sample consisted of peripheral blood. Receptor source: a human donor in a cohort sampled during active COVID-19. Both conserved end residues are part of each CDR3. The D gene is left open where the match is weak. Size tells how often a clone was seen (once, few, many) or the class of an expanded clone, and some rows leave it out.

v_call,j_call,clone_size,d_call,cdr3_aa,cdr3_nt
TRBV12-3/TRBV12-4,TRBJ1-2,.,.,CASSRRDSYGYTF,TGTGCCAGCAGCCGCCGGGACTCCTATGGCTACACCTTC
TRBV6-5,TRBJ1-1,.,.,CASSYQGPWDTEAFF,TGTGCCAGCAGTTATCAGGGCCCCTGGGACACTGAAGCTTTCTTT
TRBV27,TRBJ1-1,.,.,CASSLQGSTTEAFF,TGTGCCAGCAGCTTACAGGGAAGTACCACTGAAGCTTTCTTT
TRBV11-2,TRBJ2-2,.,TRBD2,CASSPTSGGVTGELFF,TGTGCCAGCAGCCCGACTAGCGGGGGGGTCACCGGGGAGCTGTTTTTT
TRBV5-1,TRBJ2-4,.,TRBD1,CASSSLTGIAKNIQYF,TGCGCCAGCAGCTCGTTGACAGGGATAGCCAAAAACATTCAGTACTTC
TRBV7-2,TRBJ2-3,once,TRBD2,CASHSGGGDTQYF,TGTGCCAGCCATTCGGGGGGGGGAGATACGCAGTATTTT
TRBV9,TRBJ2-5,.,TRBD1,CASSIGQGDRETQYF,TGTGCCAGCAGCATAGGACAGGGAGACCGAGAGACCCAGTACTTC
TRBV7-2,TRBJ2-1,.,.,CASSLVTGHNEQFF,TGTGCCAGCAGCTTAGTTACAGGCCACAATGAGCAGTTCTTC
TRBV6-2/TRBV6-3,TRBJ1-2,.,.,CASSYVPEDYGYTF,TGTGCCAGCAGTTACGTGCCGGAGGACTATGGCTACACCTTC
TRBV7-2,TRBJ2-3,few,.,CASSQGGVLGDTQYF,TGTGCCAGCAGCCAGGGGGGCGTTCTTGGAGATACGCAGTATTTT
TRBV11-1,TRBJ1-5,.,TRBD1,CASSSRPRTGWPQHF,TGTGCCAGCAGCTCACGGCCAAGGACAGGATGGCCCCAGCATTTT
TRBV11-1,TRBJ2-3,.,TRBD2,CASSLGLAAPTNTQYF,TGTGCCAGCAGCCTGGGACTAGCGGCACCAACTAATACGCAGTATTTT
TRBV5-1,TRBJ1-5,.,.,CASSFSGDNQPQHF,TGCGCCAGCAGCTTCTCGGGGGACAATCAGCCCCAGCATTTT
TRBV5-4,TRBJ2-6,.,.,CASSFRDSGANVLTF,TGTGCCAGCAGCTTCAGGGACTCTGGGGCCAACGTCCTGACTTTC
TRBV14,TRBJ2-7,.,.,CASSQITEAGQYF,TGTGCCAGCAGCCAGATCACAGAGGCGGGGCAGTACTTC
TRBV5-1,TRBJ1-4,.,TRBD1,CASSPGQGGSEKLFF,TGCGCCAGCAGCCCCGGACAGGGCGGGAGTGAAAAACTGTTTTTT
TRBV5-1,TRBJ2-1,.,TRBD2,CASSSSGGAGDEQFF,TGCGCCAGCAGCTCAAGCGGGGGGGCCGGAGATGAGCAGTTCTTC
TRBV27,TRBJ1-2,.,.,CASSSAGSGDYTF,TGTGCCAGCAGTTCCGCTGGATCGGGAGACTACACCTTC
TRBV27,TRBJ1-1,.,TRBD1,CASIDRVSEAFF,TGTGCCAGCATAGACAGGGTATCTGAAGCTTTCTTT
TRBV19,TRBJ1-5,.,.,CASSITGANQPQHF,TGTGCCAGTAGTATAACAGGCGCCAATCAGCCCCAGCATTTT
TRBV5-4,TRBJ1-2,.,.,CASSLGGSYGYTF,TGTGCCAGCAGCTTGGGAGGGTCGTATGGCTACACCTTC
TRBV7-3,TRBJ1-3,once,TRBD1,CASSLGQGAGNTIYF,TGTGCCAGCAGCTTAGGACAGGGGGCCGGAAACACCATATATTTT
TRBV5-1,TRBJ2-5,.,TRBD2,CASRVSGGQETQYF,TGCGCCAGCAGAGTCTCGGGGGGCCAAGAGACCCAGTACTTC
TRBV7-2,TRBJ2-7,.,.,CASSPSGKNYEQYF,TGTGCCAGCAGCCCGTCAGGAAAAAACTACGAGCAGTACTTC